The rows below give T cell receptor beta chains drawn from one sample of a study of blood T cell repertoires in COVID-19. Sequencing used immunoSEQ multiplex PCR; TCRdb keeps in-frame clones, though not all of them. The sample records around 260,000 clones, less than 85% being singletons. The sample taken for sequencing was peripheral blood. The origin of the receptors is a man aged 55 to 70 who had recovered from COVID-19. Each CDR3 is given with its conserved first and last residue.

CDR3 length	V gene	CDR3 protein
16	TRBV7-3	CASSLTSGTGSTEAFF
14	TRBV9	CASSVTPNSYEQYF
14	TRBV7-9	CASSPGQGTDTQYF
20	TRBV5-1	CASSSTLGQGDGRLSTEAFF
12	TRBV30	CAGGGLGNTIYF
16	TRBV19	CASTPTGGNSGNTIYF
19	TRBV5-6	CASSFFDFVVTGGRDTQYF
16	TRBV27	CASSGEEGVTNEKLFF
16	TRBV29-1	CSVDGRAGGIQTEQFF
16	TRBV11-2	CASSFGLAGVDNEQFF
14	TRBV9	CASSVGEGGQPQHF
16	TRBV4-1	CASSTRTSGDQETQYF
14	TRBV18	CASSQSGSLYEQYF
14	TRBV6-6	CASNLAGAYNEQFF
15	TRBV6-5	CASNSLDRDEETQYF
16	TRBV7-6	CASSLGLGQGYYEQYF
15	TRBV6-6	CASSRTGEWNQPQHF
15	TRBV5-5	CASSIPRRVPYSLFF
14	TRBV6-5	CASTRQGQAPEAFF
17	TRBV6-2/TRBV6-3	CASSYSKRGSSYNEQFF
16	TRBV7-9	CASSRTSGSNGGELFF
16	TRBV18	CASSPPSGAEFYGYTF
19	TRBV11-3	CASRQDFFKSCNSYNEQFF
16	TRBV25-1	CASRGDRTGPNEKLFF
16	TRBV7-2	CASSPQILAGLHIQYF
15	TRBV5-1	CASSLDGSMNTEAFF
11	TRBV2	CASITRTEAFF
16	TRBV7-3	CASRPTGTGITDTQYF
13	TRBV9	CASSRGNGDEQYF
20	TRBV6-2/TRBV6-3	CASSYRGGAARGSFYNEQFF
16	TRBV7-5	CARSLLEGAVRNEQFF
13	TRBV5-1	CASSGGRNYEQYF